Shown below are 11 T cell receptor beta chains from a single sample sequenced in a study of regulatory T cells in long-lasting Graves disease. As to time point: newly diagnosed GD, antithyroid drugs for less than 3 months. The TCR library was prepared using RNA isolated from PBMCs. Researchers made TCR beta libraries by using iRepertoire HTBI primers and running Arm-PCR on CDR3 regions. Using its own MiXCR run on the multiplex PCR reads, TCRdb lists one record per CDR3 protein. The data contain 350,000 to 450,000 distinct CDR3 sequences, 12% of them singletons. This same sample was also part of a study on T cells in Graves' hyperthyroidism and ophthalmopathy.

The source material was peripheral blood mononuclear cells (PBMCs), sampled at new diagnosis, from a patient treated with antithyroid drugs. These receptor sequences come from a woman aged 18-29 years with Graves disease.

This clonotype was detected ten times or more. The chain uses TRBV24-1 and TRBJ2-5; 11 nucleotides align to TRBD1. CDR1 and CDR2 (germline): KGHDR, SFDVKD. Trimming removed 9 bases from V and 3 bases from J; junction bases left unmatched: 2. CDR3 size: 13 residues. In DNA form, the CDR3 reads TGTGCCACCGGACAGGGGGCGAAAGAGACCCAGTACTTC. Translation gives CATGQGAKETQYF.

The table lists this clonotype with many counts. This chain joins TRBV5-1 and TRBJ2-3; D possibly corresponds to TRBD2 (6 bases). Germline V CDR1 and CDR2: SGHRS, YFSETQ. This CDR3 comprises 16 residues. Trimming left V 0 bases short and J 4 bases short, with 15 bases between. CDR3 in DNA: TGCGCCAGCAGCTTGGCCCCGGGAGTAATCGCAGATACGCAGTATTTT. This sequence encodes CASSLAPGVIADTQYF.

The V and J genes are TRBV5-6 and TRBJ2-2; D is ambiguous. Germline CDR1 SGHDT, CDR2 YYEEEE. The V end lost 0 bases, the J end lost 4 bases, and 16 bases lay between the germline ends. The CDR3 contains 17 residues. The CDR3 DNA sequence: TGTGCCAGCAGCTTGGGTAGTCCGAGCCGCGGCACCGGGGAGCTGTTTTTT. It encodes CASSLGSPSRGTGELFF.

With respect to this clonotype: A far larger clone lies a single base away; this is likely a read error. This rearrangement joins TRBV7-3 to TRBJ1-1, with 8 positions matching TRBD1. Germline assignment: CDR1 SGHTA and CDR2 FQGTGA. This CDR3 has 12 residues. The V gene end was trimmed by 11 bases and the J gene end by 5 bases; junction bases not matched to a gene: 7. The CDR3 sequence is CAGNRGGTEAFF. DNA for the CDR3: TGTGCCGGCAACAGGGGGGGGACTGAAGCTTTCTTT.

At least ten counts were recorded for this clonotype. The chain joins TRBV13 to TRBJ2-2, with no clear D. Germline V gene data show CDR1 as PRHDT and CDR2 as FYEKMQ (reference sequence). Trimming cost V 0 bases and J 3 bases, with 14 bases left between them. The CDR3 covers 17 residues. The CDR3 sequence is CASSLGRTMVDTGELFF. CDR3 sequence (DNA): TGTGCCAGCAGCTTAGGCAGGACGATGGTGGACACCGGGGAGCTGTTTTTT.

This clonotype has a count of ten or more. The rearrangement links TRBV6-2 or TRBV6-3 to TRBJ2-7, with 9 bases matching TRBD2. The V gene's germline CDR1 is MNHEY and CDR2 SVGEGT. The CDR3 loop spans 15 amino acids. V was clipped by 2 bases and J by 4 bases; unmatched bases: 6. The CDR3 sequence is CASSYPTGLAYEQYF. The CDR3 DNA reads TGTGCCAGCAGTTACCCAACGGGACTAGCATACGAGCAGTACTTC.

This CDR3 reads CASTEGTATNYGYTF. Here the CDR3 DNA reads TGTGCCAGCACCGAAGGGACAGCCACTAACTATGGCTACACCTTC. This chain joins TRBV5-5 and TRBJ1-2; 7 bases match TRBD1. V dropped 6 bases and J dropped 0; count of bases not matched to a gene: 8. CDR3 length equals 15 residues. The V gene's germline CDR1 is SGHKS and CDR2 YYEKEE (reference sequence).

This clonotype has more than one count but fewer than ten. The chain has TRBV4-3 and TRBJ1-2, with D maybe TRBD1 (6 bases). This CDR3 comprises 14 residues. The germline V gene encodes CDR1 LGHNA and CDR2 YSLEER. Trimming took 0 bases from V and 6 from J, leaving 11 bases between them. In DNA form, the CDR3 reads TGCGCCAGCAGCCAAGATGTGAAGGGGGATGGCTACACCTTC. The encoded protein is CASSQDVKGDGYTF.

This clonotype was seen at least ten times. The rearrangement uses TRBV6-1 and TRBJ2-1; D is unresolved. The V gene's germline CDR1 is MNHNS and CDR2 SASEGT. The germline V and J ends were trimmed by 6 bases and 5 bases, with 20 bases remaining between them. The CDR3 covers 16 residues. The CDR3 region is CASSSSSLGSHNEQFF. CDR3 in DNA: TGTGCCAGCAGCTCGTCCTCTTTGGGTTCGCACAATGAGCAGTTCTTC.

V usage is TRBV4-1 and J usage is TRBJ1-1; D possibly corresponds to TRBD1 (6 bases). Trimming pared 2 bases from V and 7 bases from J, leaving 14 bases between. The CDR3 sequence is 14 residues long. Germline values: CDR1 MGHRA, CDR2 YSYEKL. The CDR3 bases are TGCGCCAGCAGCCAAAGGGACACCAGATTTGAAGCTTTCTTT. Its translation: CASSQRDTRFEAFF.

This clonotype was seen many times. The CDR3 DNA is TGTGCCATCAGTGACCCGAGGGGACAGGCGCAAGAGACCCAGTACTTC. This gives the protein CAISDPRGQAQETQYF. This sequence joins TRBV10-3 and TRBJ2-5; 8 nucleotides match TRBD1. This CDR3 comprises 16 residues. After removal of 3 bases from V and 2 bases from J, the junction contained 8 bases not matched to a gene. Germline V gene data show CDR1 as ENHRY and CDR2 as SYGVKD.